The sequence of this TCR beta chain was determined in a study of blood T cell repertoires in COVID-19. Living in 24 US areas, the participants were between about 18 and 95 years of age. The authors' processing: Estimated nucleated cell counts came from reference gene primer amplification. Sequencing used immunoSEQ multiplex PCR; TCRdb keeps in-frame clones, though not all of them. Clone size and V and J calls were adopted from that table, with D and trimming inferred from the DNA. The sample shows about 310,000 clones, about nine tenths of them seen only once. The CDR3 spans 14 residues. CDR1 and CDR2 from the germline V gene are MNHEY and SMNVEV (reference sequence). V shed 5 bases, J shed 2 bases, and the junction held 4 bases outside the gene matches.

Sequencing was done on a sample of PBMCs or T cells enriched from blood (not recorded which). This receptor was obtained from a woman under 30 who had recovered from COVID-19. This chain links TRBV27 with TRBJ2-3, with 7 positions matching TRBD2. The chain's CDR3 is CASSRTSSTDTQYF. DNA of the CDR3: TGTGCCAGCAGTCGGACTAGTTCCACAGATACGCAGTATTTT.